The text below deals with one T cell receptor beta chain. What it binds is unknown. TCRdb reprocessed the RACE reads with MiXCR, giving one entry per CDR3 protein. The sample gives 150,000 or so distinct CDR3 sequences, roughly 14% of which show up once; 1.5% to 2% is in the top ten. The CDR3 has 12 amino acids. This sample is part of a study of human T cells and chemical hapten exposure. Documented time point: patch test 1, 2 weeks after DPC sensitization. Treatment defined: therapeutic diphenylcyclopropenone sensitization with weekly scalp DPC. Notes on the study in general: It was expanded TCRs that formed significantly more large CDR3 similarity clusters than controls did. Donors' alopecia may make their immune response differ from healthy people's.

This clonotype was sampled from a woman in her 30s with alopecia areata. Some clones in this sample may be carry-over from other donors' samples. The rearrangement links TRBV21-1 to TRBJ1-6. TRBV21-1 is a listed pseudogene. The input for sequencing was whole blood, taken in connection with sensitization to the hapten diphenylcyclopropenone (DPC). This CDR3 reads CASSNGVSPLHF. The CDR3 DNA reads TGTGCCAGCAGCAATGGGGTTTCACCCCTCCACTTT.